This is a list of T cell receptor beta chains from one sample in a study of beta chain features in type 1 diabetes. Produced via immunoSEQ multiplex PCR; TCRdb's table is partial and in-frame only. In the table there are 850,000 to 900,000 clones, 15% to 20% of which are singletons. Sequenced material: naive CD4+ T cells from blood. The receptors derive from a young woman in good health. CDR3s include the opening cysteine and the closing phenylalanine or tryptophan. The D gene is left open where the match is weak. Clone size is not always given. Where it is, it says once, few, many or a class for expanded clones.

clone size,D gene,CDR3 length,J gene,V gene,CDR3 protein,CDR3 DNA
few,NA,20,TRBJ1-3,TRBV7-3,CASIPHVEGKSKRVGNTIYF,TGTGCCAGCATCCCTCACGTTGAGGGTAAATCGAAGCGGGTTGGAAACACCATATATTTT
NA,NA,17,TRBJ2-1,TRBV27,CASSLSSQGVPNNEQFF,TGTGCCAGCAGTTTATCTTCGCAAGGGGTCCCCAACAATGAGCAGTTCTTC
NA,NA,11,TRBJ2-5,TRBV7-8,CASSFLEAQYF,TGTGCCAGCAGCTTTCTGGAGGCCCAGTACTTC
once,NA,14,TRBJ2-7,TRBV19,CASSIDGRIYEQYF,TGTGCCAGTAGTATAGATGGGCGGATCTACGAGCAGTACTTC
few,NA,13,TRBJ2-2,TRBV6-5,CASSRPGSGELFF,TGTGCCAGCAGCCGCCCAGGGTCCGGGGAGCTGTTTTTT
NA,NA,15,TRBJ2-1,TRBV10-3,CAIRNTSLSYNEQFF,TGTGCCATCAGAAATACTAGCTTGAGCTACAATGAGCAGTTCTTC
NA,TRBD1,14,TRBJ2-1,TRBV19,CASSPGQSLGEQFF,TGTGCCAGTAGTCCGGGACAGTCCCTGGGTGAGCAGTTCTTC
few,NA,15,TRBJ2-5,TRBV9,CASSVAGTQLETQYF,TGTGCCAGCAGCGTAGCCGGGACCCAACTGGAGACCCAGTACTTC
NA,NA,14,TRBJ1-4,TRBV27,CASSPYRANEKLFF,TGTGCCAGCAGCCCCTATCGGGCCAATGAAAAACTGTTTTTT
NA,NA,14,TRBJ1-5,TRBV25-1,CASSLGASNQPQHF,TGTGCCAGCAGCCTAGGGGCTAGCAATCAGCCCCAGCATTTT
NA,NA,14,TRBJ1-5,TRBV13,CASSFGQGDQPQHF,TGTGCCAGCAGCTTCGGCCAGGGCGATCAGCCCCAGCATTTT
few,NA,15,TRBJ1-1,TRBV16,CASSQSGQSRTEAFF,TGTGCCAGCAGCCAATCAGGACAAAGTAGGACTGAAGCTTTCTTT
NA,TRBD1,17,TRBJ2-7,TRBV18,CASSPRRTTGGSYEQYF,TGTGCCAGCTCACCCCGTCGTACGACAGGGGGTTCGTACGAGCAGTACTTC
NA,NA,13,TRBJ1-4,TRBV27,CASSLYMDGKLFF,TGTGCCAGCAGTTTATACATGGACGGGAAACTGTTTTTT
few,TRBD2,16,TRBJ2-1,TRBV11-1,CASSLPPGLAGDSAFF,TGTGCCAGCAGCTTACCCCCGGGACTAGCGGGAGACTCGGCGTTCTTC
NA,NA,13,TRBJ1-1,TRBV28,CASSSLGRTEAFF,TGTGCCAGCAGTTCACTAGGGCGCACTGAAGCTTTCTTT
few,TRBD1,13,TRBJ1-3,TRBV6-6,CASSLDRGNTIYF,TGTGCCAGCAGTTTGGACAGGGGAAACACCATATATTTT
NA,TRBD1,17,TRBJ2-6,TRBV7-3,CASSSTGTGAGANVLTF,TGTGCCAGCAGCTCAACCGGGACAGGGGCTGGGGCCAACGTCCTGACTTTC
few,NA,13,TRBJ2-1,TRBV7-9,CASSLWQSNEQFF,TGTGCCAGCAGCTTATGGCAGAGCAATGAGCAGTTCTTC
NA,NA,13,TRBJ1-1,TRBV10-3,CAISDEGLSEAFF,TGTGCCATCAGTGACGAGGGTTTGAGTGAAGCTTTCTTT
few,NA,14,TRBJ2-1,TRBV7-2,CASSPISVNNEQFF,TGTGCCAGCAGCCCCATCTCGGTGAACAATGAGCAGTTCTTC
NA,TRBD1,15,TRBJ2-7,TRBV19,CASSPSRAQGDEQYF,TGTGCCAGTAGTCCCAGCAGGGCACAGGGGGACGAGCAGTACTTC
few,NA,14,TRBJ2-1,TRBV4-3,CASSSSGTYNEQFF,TGCGCCAGCAGCTCTTCCGGCACCTACAATGAGCAGTTCTTC
NA,TRBD1,15,TRBJ2-5,TRBV6-5,CASSYTGTGRETQYF,TGTGCCAGCAGTTACACAGGGACAGGGCGAGAGACCCAGTACTTC
NA,NA,15,TRBJ2-1,TRBV4-2,CASSRLGEGVNEQFF,TGTGCCAGCAGCCGTCTAGGGGAAGGGGTTAATGAGCAGTTCTTC
few,NA,11,TRBJ1-1,TRBV5-5,CASRINTEAFF,TGTGCCAGCAGGATTAACACTGAAGCTTTCTTT
NA,NA,11,TRBJ2-7,TRBV5-6,CASSSVGKQYF,TGTGCCAGCAGCTCGGTCGGCAAGCAGTACTTC
few,NA,15,TRBJ2-5,TRBV29-1,CSVPTSRGAQETQYF,TGCAGCGTCCCGACTAGCCGGGGGGCCCAAGAGACCCAGTACTTC
NA,TRBD1,14,TRBJ1-2,TRBV19,CASTAKTGRYGYTF,TGTGCCAGTACCGCCAAGACAGGGCGCTATGGCTACACCTTC
NA,TRBD1,14,TRBJ1-5,TRBV27,CASRLGQGNQPQHF,TGTGCCAGCAGACTAGGACAGGGGAATCAGCCCCAGCATTTT
few,TRBD1,15,TRBJ2-5,TRBV10-3,CAISLGTGDDETQYF,TGTGCCATCAGTCTTGGGACAGGGGATGATGAGACCCAGTACTTC
NA,NA,14,TRBJ2-5,TRBV4-1,CASSHPGLQETQYF,TGCGCCAGCAGCCACCCGGGTCTACAAGAGACCCAGTACTTC
NA,TRBD2,20,TRBJ2-7,TRBV18,CASSPLARTSGREPLNLQYF,TGTGCCAGCTCACCTCTAGCCAGGACTAGCGGGAGGGAGCCTCTTAATCTGCAGTACTTC
NA,TRBD1,14,TRBJ1-2,TRBV7-2,CASSAEGQNYGYTF,TGTGCCAGCAGCGCGGAGGGACAGAACTATGGCTACACCTTC
few,NA,16,TRBJ2-7,TRBV11-2,CASSSSAGQALFGQYF,TGTGCCAGCAGCTCGTCAGCGGGACAGGCTCTTTTTGGGCAGTACTTC
once,NA,14,TRBJ1-1,TRBV4-1,CASSHPDRNTEAFF,TGCGCCAGCAGCCACCCTGACAGGAACACTGAAGCTTTCTTT
NA,NA,13,TRBJ2-1,TRBV11-1,CASSAGLYNEQFF,TGTGCCAGCAGCGCGGGACTCTACAATGAGCAGTTCTTC